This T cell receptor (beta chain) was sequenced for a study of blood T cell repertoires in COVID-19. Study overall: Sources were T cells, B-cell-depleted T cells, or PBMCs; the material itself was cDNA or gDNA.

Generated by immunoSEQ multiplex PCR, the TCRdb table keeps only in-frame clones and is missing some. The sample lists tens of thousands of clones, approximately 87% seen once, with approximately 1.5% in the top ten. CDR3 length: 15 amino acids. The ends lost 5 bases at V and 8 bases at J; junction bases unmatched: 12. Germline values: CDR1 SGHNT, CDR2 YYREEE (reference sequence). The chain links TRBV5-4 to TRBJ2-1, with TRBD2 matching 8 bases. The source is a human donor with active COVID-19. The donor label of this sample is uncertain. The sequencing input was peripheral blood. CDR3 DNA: TGTGCCAGCAGGAACACGGGGGGGCCACACGATGAGCAGTTCTTC. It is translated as CASRNTGGPHDEQFF.